A single sample gave rise to the 17 T cell receptor beta chains below, sequenced in a study of blood T cell repertoires in COVID-19. TCRdb keeps only in-frame clones here, not all; method: immunoSEQ multiplex PCR. The sample comprises 30,000 to 40,000 clones, 85% of which are singletons, and under 5% rests with the top ten. Sequencing was done on a sample of peripheral blood. The source of these receptors is a man between 50 and 59 years old with active COVID-19.

This clone has only a few counts. The genes are TRBV5-4 and TRBJ2-7; D remains ambiguous. The CDR3 is made up of 14 amino acids. Trimming took 2 bases from V and 2 from J, leaving 11 bases between them. Germline V gene lookup returns CDR1 SGHNT and CDR2 YYREEE (reference sequence). CDR3 DNA sequence: TGTGCCAGCAGCTTCGAGGCGGAAGCCTACGAGCAGTACTTC. Protein product: CASSFEAEAYEQYF. The entire variable domain, with the rest obtained from reference TRBV5-4 and TRBJ2-7, is as follows: ETGVTQSPTHLIKTRGQQVTLRCSSQSGHNTVSWYQQALGQGPQFIFQYYREEENGRGNFPPRFSGLQFPNYSSELNVNALELDDSALYLCASSFEAEAYEQYFGPGTRLTVT.

The rearrangement uses TRBV7-9 and TRBJ2-7; TRBD1 aligns across 8 bases. The length of the CDR3 is 15 residues. Germline values: CDR1 SEHNR, CDR2 FQNEAQ (reference sequence). With 1 base clipped from V and 6 bases from J, the junction kept 8 bases outside the gene matches. CDR3 DNA sequence: TGTGCCAGCAGCTTAGGGCGGACAGGGAACCCCGAGCAGTACTTC. Encoded protein: CASSLGRTGNPEQYF.

CDR3 residues: CASSLQFSPLHF. The CDR3 DNA is TGTGCCAGCAGTCTACAGTTTTCACCCCTCCACTTT. The chain couples TRBV2 to TRBJ1-6; no reliable D call. CDR1 SNHLY and CDR2 FYNNEI come from the germline V gene. V dropped 5 bases and J dropped 9 bases, with 8 bases sitting between them. This CDR3 has 12 residues.

V usage is TRBV5-6 and J usage is TRBJ2-1; D is ambiguous. Germline CDR1 reads SGHDT; CDR2 reads YYEEEE. The V and J ends lost 4 bases and 4 bases respectively, with 6 bases between them. This CDR3 region has 12 residues. The CDR3 sequence: CASSRNYNEQFF. In DNA form, the CDR3 reads TGTGCCAGCAGCCGTAATTACAATGAGCAGTTCTTC.

This chain connects TRBV2 to TRBJ2-7, with 7 positions matching TRBD1. This CDR3 is 14 amino acids long. V lost 7 bases to trimming and J lost 0 bases; unmatched junction nucleotides: 6. The germline gives CDR1 SNHLY, CDR2 FYNNEI. In DNA, the CDR3 is TGTGCCAGCAAAGGGGGACAGATCTCCTACGAGCAGTACTTC. Amino acid sequence: CASKGGQISYEQYF.

This chain links TRBV5-1 with TRBJ2-5; D unresolved. Germline loops: CDR1 SGHRS, CDR2 YFSETQ. The CDR3 runs 15 residues. Trimming left V 0 bases short and J 1 base short, with 10 bases between. This CDR3 is CASSLVIGIQETQYF. CDR3 DNA sequence: TGCGCCAGCAGCTTGGTCATTGGCATCCAAGAGACCCAGTACTTC. Based on the CDR3 plus reference TRBV5-1 and TRBJ2-5, the full variable domain is KAGVTQTPRYLIKTRGQQVTLSCSPISGHRSVSWYQQTPGQGLQFLFEYFSETQRNKGNFPGRFSGRQFSNSRSEMNVSTLELGDSALYLCASSLVIGIQETQYFGPGTRLLVL.

The chain combines TRBV24-1 with TRBJ1-1; TRBD1 matches at 11 bases. J lost 5 bases, V lost 4 bases, and 11 bases had no gene match. The CDR3 contains 17 residues. Germline-derived CDR1 and CDR2 are KGHDR and SFDVKD. The CDR3 is CATSDHKTGQGDTEAFF. The CDR3 nucleotides are TGTGCCACCAGTGACCATAAGACGGGACAGGGGGATACTGAAGCTTTCTTT.

V gene TRBV29-1 combines with J gene TRBJ1-2, with a weak D call TRBD1 (5 bases). The CDR3 sequence is 13 residues long. Trimming cost V 6 bases and J 8 bases, with 19 bases left between them. Per germline, CDR1 SQVTM and CDR2 ANQGSEA. In DNA, the CDR3 is TGCAGCGTGACTTCAGGGCGTCCGGAGGGCTACACCTTC. Translation gives CSVTSGRPEGYTF.

The CDR3 DNA is TGTGCCAGCTCACCTACTGGGACAGGGCCCTACGAGCAGTACTTC. Its protein product is CASSPTGTGPYEQYF. This chain links TRBV18 with TRBJ2-7; TRBD1 agrees at 9 bases. This CDR3 is 15 amino acids long. The trim removed 3 bases at V and 2 bases at J, leaving 5 bases unmatched. Germline V lookup: CDR1 KGHSH, CDR2 LQKENI.

The chain couples TRBV3-1 (or the pseudogene TRBV3-2) to TRBJ1-4; the D gene is possibly TRBD1 (6 bases). The germline gives CDR1 LGHDT, CDR2 YNNKEL (reference sequence). The CDR3 spans 13 residues. Between the trimmed V and J ends, which lost 6 bases and 6 bases, there was a span of 11 bases. The CDR3 loop is CASRRGGDEKLFF. The CDR3 DNA is TGTGCCAGCAGAAGAGGGGGAGATGAAAAACTGTTTTTT.

This rearrangement joins TRBV3-1 (or the pseudogene TRBV3-2) to TRBJ2-1, with TRBD2 identical over 10 bases. The V segment lost 5 bases and the J segment 0 bases; nucleotides outside the gene matches: 13. Germline V lookup: CDR1 LGHDT, CDR2 YNNKEL (reference sequence). This CDR3 is built from 19 residues. CDR3 in amino acids: CASSSFGLAGASSYNEQFF. The CDR3 nucleotides read TGTGCCAGCAGCTCCTTCGGGCTAGCGGGGGCTAGCTCCTACAATGAGCAGTTCTTC.

This clone showed up just once. The V gene is TRBV7-6, the J gene TRBJ1-2; TRBD1 matches 8 bases. This CDR3 comprises 19 residues. CDR1 SGHVS and CDR2 FNYEAQ come from the germline V gene. V trimming: 5 bases; J trimming: 5 bases; junction bases outside the gene matches: 22. CDR3 sequence: CASSSNRVQRWTGIYGYTF. CDR3 nucleotides: TGTGCCAGCAGCAGCAATAGGGTGCAGAGGTGGACAGGGATTTATGGCTACACCTTC.

The chain couples TRBV19 to TRBJ2-1; maybe TRBD1 (5 bases). Trimming stripped 7 bases from V and 10 bases from J, with 29 bases between. Germline values: CDR1 LNHDA, CDR2 SQIVND (reference sequence). The CDR3 runs to 17 residues. CDR3 coding DNA: TGTGCCAGTATCTCGGCTTTGGGAACAGGTAGCCAGAGAGAGCAGTTCTTC. This encodes CASISALGTGSQREQFF.

This sequence joins TRBV5-1 and TRBJ1-2; 10 nucleotides match TRBD1. The CDR3 is 16 amino acids. V was clipped by 5 bases and J by 2 bases; unmatched bases: 9. Per the germline V gene, CDR1 is SGHRS and CDR2 is YFSETQ. For the CDR3, the DNA is TGCGCCAGCAGTCCGGGACAGGGGTCCGCCAACTATGGCTACACCTTC. The encoded protein is CASSPGQGSANYGYTF.

The V and J genes are TRBV15 and TRBJ2-5, with D possibly being TRBD2 (5 bases). The CDR3 contains 13 residues. The V gene lost 5 bases and the J gene lost 0 bases, with 7 bases spanning the gap. Germline V lookup: CDR1 LNHNV, CDR2 YYDKDF (reference sequence). The CDR3 reads CATSSRDQETQYF. For the CDR3, the DNA is TGTGCCACCAGCTCGCGGGACCAAGAGACCCAGTACTTC. The whole variable domain, remainder taken from reference TRBV15 and TRBJ2-5, is DAMVIQNPRYQVTQFGKPVTLSCSQTLNHNVMYWYQQKSSQAPKLLFHYYDKDFNNEADTPDNFQSRRPNTSFCFLDIRSPGLGDTAMYLCATSSRDQETQYFGPGTRLLVL.

The rearrangement joins TRBV4-1 to TRBJ1-2; possibly TRBD1 for D (6 bases). Trimming pared 1 base from V and 4 bases from J, leaving 10 bases between. Germline CDR1 and CDR2: MGHRA and YSYEKL. This CDR3 region has 14 residues. The CDR3 region is CASSQAGTTYGYTF. In DNA, the CDR3 is TGCGCCAGCAGCCAAGCTGGGACAACCTATGGCTACACCTTC.

The rearrangement uses TRBV5-1 and TRBJ2-7; D gene unclear. This CDR3 has 13 residues. Looked up from germline, CDR1 is SGHRS and CDR2 is YFSETQ. The germline V and J ends were trimmed by 1 base and 3 bases, with 8 bases remaining between them. The CDR3 nucleotides read TGCGCCAGCAGCTTGCAGAGGAACTACGAGCAGTACTTC. It encodes CASSLQRNYEQYF. The full variable domain, in which reference TRBV5-1 and TRBJ2-7 provide the parts outside the CDR3, is KAGVTQTPRYLIKTRGQQVTLSCSPISGHRSVSWYQQTPGQGLQFLFEYFSETQRNKGNFPGRFSGRQFSNSRSEMNVSTLELGDSALYLCASSLQRNYEQYFGPGTRLTVT.